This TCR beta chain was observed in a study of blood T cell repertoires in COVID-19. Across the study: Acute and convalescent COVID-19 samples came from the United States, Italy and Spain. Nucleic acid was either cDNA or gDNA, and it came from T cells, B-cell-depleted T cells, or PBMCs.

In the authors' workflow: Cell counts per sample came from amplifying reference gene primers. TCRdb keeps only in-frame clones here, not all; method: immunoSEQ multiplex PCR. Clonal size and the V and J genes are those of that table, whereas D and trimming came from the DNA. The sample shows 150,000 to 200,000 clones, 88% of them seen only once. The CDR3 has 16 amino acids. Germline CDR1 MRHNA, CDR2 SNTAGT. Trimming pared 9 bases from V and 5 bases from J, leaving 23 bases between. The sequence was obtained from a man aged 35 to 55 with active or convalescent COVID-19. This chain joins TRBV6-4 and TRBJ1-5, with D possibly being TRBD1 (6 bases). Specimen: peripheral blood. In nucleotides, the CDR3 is TGTGCCAGGGCCCGACAGGTTTTGGTTCTTGATCAGCCCCAGCATTTT. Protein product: CARARQVLVLDQPQHF.